The 18 T cell receptor beta chains below were found in one sample sequenced in a study of blood T cell repertoires in COVID-19. Only in-frame clones appear in the TCRdb table, and some are missing; sequencing was by immunoSEQ multiplex PCR. The table shows under 450,000 clones, with about 86% occurring only once. Sequenced sample: peripheral blood. These receptors came from a woman aged 60-75 years with COVID-19, enrolled during active disease.

This clone turned up a few times. The V gene is TRBV2, the J gene TRBJ1-2; maybe TRBD1 (5 bases). V was cut by 6 bases and J by 2 bases, with 10 bases left in between. The CDR3 is 13 amino acids. CDR1 is SNHLY, CDR2 FYNNEI, per germline. Here the CDR3 reads CASSSDSNYGYTF. DNA of the CDR3: TGTGCCAGCAGCTCTGACAGCAACTATGGCTACACCTTC.

The chain recombines TRBV30 with TRBJ2-7; no clear D gene. CDR3 length: 11 amino acids. In germline, CDR1 is GTSNPN, CDR2 SVGIG (reference sequence). V lost 2 bases and J lost 7, with 9 bases in between. CDR3 nucleotide sequence: TGTGCCTGGAGTTCGGGTAGGGAGCAGTACTTC. Its translation is CAWSSGREQYF.

V usage is TRBV18 and J usage is TRBJ1-2, with a possible D match to TRBD1 (6 bases). Germline V gene lookup returns CDR1 KGHSH and CDR2 LQKENI. The CDR3 totals 15 residues. V lost 0 bases and J lost 2, with 10 bases in between. DNA of the CDR3: TGTGCCAGCTCACCACCGTCGGGGGGCAACTATGGCTACACCTTC. Translated, it gives CASSPPSGGNYGYTF.

The chain recombines TRBV3-1 (or the pseudogene TRBV3-2) with TRBJ2-3, with 10 positions matching TRBD2. V shed 4 bases and J 13 bases; nucleotides not matched to a gene: 14. The CDR3 is made up of 15 amino acids. Per the germline V gene, CDR1 is LGHDT and CDR2 is YNNKEL (reference sequence). In DNA form, the CDR3 reads TGTGCCAGCAGCCCCCTGGCTAGCGGGGGTCGGAGGAAGTATTTT. It codes for CASSPLASGGRRKYF.

The rearrangement links TRBV27 to TRBJ2-1; 9 bases fit TRBD1. This CDR3 contains 15 residues. The germline V gene encodes CDR1 MNHEY and CDR2 SMNVEV (reference sequence). V shed 5 bases, J shed 5 bases, and the junction held 7 bases outside the gene matches. The CDR3 loop reads CASSPSWTGDNEQFF. The DNA of the CDR3 is TGTGCCAGCAGTCCCTCCTGGACAGGGGACAATGAGCAGTTCTTC.

The chain carries TRBV30 and TRBJ1-2; D possibly corresponds to TRBD1 (6 bases). The CDR3 runs 14 residues. Trimming cost V 5 bases and J 2 bases, with 15 bases left between them. CDR1 and CDR2 (germline): GTSNPN, SVGIG (reference sequence). The CDR3 protein is CAWGLWTANYGYTF. As DNA, the CDR3 is TGTGCCTGGGGCCTCTGGACAGCAAACTATGGCTACACCTTC. The variable domain in full, with the rest retrieved from reference TRBV30 and TRBJ1-2, is SQTIHQWPATLVQPVGSPLSLECTVEGTSNPNLYWYRQAAGRGLQLLFYSVGIGQISSEVPQNLSASRPQDRQFILSSKKLLLSDSGFYLCAWGLWTANYGYTFGSGTRLTVV.

This clone was observed a handful of times. This chain joins TRBV29-1 and TRBJ2-3; TRBD2 agrees at 14 bases. Looked up from germline, CDR1 is SQVTM and CDR2 is ANQGSEA. CDR3 size: 16 residues. J gave up 1 base and V 7 bases, and 7 bases lay outside the gene matches. The CDR3: CSAGLAGGYRTDTQYF. CDR3 DNA: TGCAGCGCAGGACTAGCGGGGGGCTATCGCACAGATACGCAGTATTTT.

V is TRBV27 and J is TRBJ1-1; 7 bases map to TRBD1. V lost 6 bases and J lost 5; bases outside the gene matches: 9. The CDR3 contains 14 residues. Germline V CDR1 and CDR2: MNHEY, SMNVEV (reference sequence). CDR3 coding DNA: TGTGCCAGCAGCCCAGGGGGGAAGTATACTGAAGCTTTCTTT. It is translated as CASSPGGKYTEAFF.

This chain links TRBV18 with TRBJ2-5; TRBD2 is a possible D gene (5 bases). CDR1 KGHSH and CDR2 LQKENI come from the germline V gene. CDR3 length equals 15 residues. The V and J ends lost 0 bases and 5 bases respectively, with 13 bases between them. The CDR3 DNA sequence: TGTGCCAGCTCACCACCAAGCGGAGGATGGGAGACCCAGTACTTC. This sequence encodes CASSPPSGGWETQYF.

V gene TRBV10-3 combines with J gene TRBJ1-1, with D maybe TRBD1 (5 bases). V dropped 7 bases and J dropped 1 base, with 7 bases sitting between them. Germline loops: CDR1 ENHRY, CDR2 SYGVKD. CDR3 length: 12 residues. The DNA for the CDR3 is TGTGCCATCAACACAGGGAACACTGAAGCTTTCTTT. Translated, it gives CAINTGNTEAFF.

This chain links TRBV7-3 with TRBJ1-1; 9 bases line up with TRBD1. The germline gives CDR1 SGHTA, CDR2 FQGTGA. This CDR3 has 15 residues. Unmatched junction bases numbered 3, after V lost 4 bases and J lost 0 bases. CDR3: CASSSGQGMNTEAFF. CDR3 sequence (DNA): TGTGCCAGCAGCTCAGGACAGGGGATGAACACTGAAGCTTTCTTT.

The chain joins TRBV30 to TRBJ1-2; D gene unclear. Germline V gives CDR1 GTSNPN, CDR2 SVGIG (reference sequence). V was clipped by 2 bases and J by 2 bases, with 9 bases between them. The CDR3 runs 13 residues. DNA of the CDR3: TGTGCCTGGAGTCGGGTGGCGAACTATGGCTACACCTTC. Translation: CAWSRVANYGYTF.

V gene TRBV4-1 combines with J gene TRBJ1-1, with D possibly being TRBD1 (6 bases). Germline-derived CDR1 and CDR2 are MGHRA and YSYEKL. This CDR3 is 13 amino acids long. Trimming took off 2 bases at V and 11 bases at J, with 15 bases between the two ends. The CDR3 sequence: CASSQHTGKGAFF. CDR3 nucleotides: TGCGCCAGCAGCCAACACACAGGGAAGGGGGCTTTCTTT.

The chain is built from TRBV5-6 and TRBJ1-5; possibly TRBD1 for D (5 bases). V lost 2 bases to trimming and J lost 0 bases, with 12 bases between them. This CDR3 has 16 residues. Germline V gene data show CDR1 as SGHDT and CDR2 as YYEEEE. CDR3 nucleotide sequence: TGTGCCAGCAGCTTTGGAGTAGGGGATAGCAATCAGCCCCAGCATTTT. Translated: CASSFGVGDSNQPQHF.

This clone was counted a few times. This rearrangement joins TRBV5-1 to TRBJ2-2; 8 nucleotides align to TRBD2. V trimming: 4 bases; J trimming: 8 bases; junction bases outside the gene matches: 10. The CDR3 contains 15 residues. Germline CDR1 reads SGHRS; CDR2 reads YFSETQ. CDR3 nucleotides: TGCGCCAGCAGCGGATCCGGGACTAGGAAGGGGGAGCTGTTTTTT. This codes for CASSGSGTRKGELFF.

The chain is built from TRBV6-2 or TRBV6-3 and TRBJ2-2; 7 positions match TRBD1. V trimming: 6 bases; J trimming: 0 bases; junction bases outside the gene matches: 4. Germline values: CDR1 MNHEY, CDR2 SVGEGT. CDR3 length equals 15 residues. CDR3: CASSLGTANTGELFF. CDR3 DNA: TGTGCCAGCAGCCTCGGGACAGCGAACACCGGGGAGCTGTTTTTT.

The V and J genes are TRBV5-4 and TRBJ2-7; 8 bases map to TRBD1. The CDR3 sequence is 14 residues long. Germline V CDR1 and CDR2: SGHNT, YYREEE (reference sequence). V lost 4 bases to trimming and J lost 4 bases; unmatched junction nucleotides: 7. Here the CDR3 DNA reads TGTGCCAGCAGCAGCAGGGACAGGTCATACGAGCAGTACTTC. Residues: CASSSRDRSYEQYF. Supplemented by reference TRBV5-4 and TRBJ2-7, the full variable domain reads ETGVTQSPTHLIKTRGQQVTLRCSSQSGHNTVSWYQQALGQGPQFIFQYYREEENGRGNFPPRFSGLQFPNYSSELNVNALELDDSALYLCASSSRDRSYEQYFGPGTRLTVT.

This sequence joins TRBV5-1 and TRBJ1-5; perhaps TRBD1 as D (5 bases). The V end lost 0 bases, the J end lost 0 bases, and 10 bases lay between the germline ends. The CDR3 covers 16 residues. Per the germline V gene, CDR1 is SGHRS and CDR2 is YFSETQ. The CDR3 sequence is CASSLEGVGSNQPQHF. CDR3 DNA sequence: TGCGCCAGCAGCTTGGAAGGGGTTGGTAGCAATCAGCCCCAGCATTTT.